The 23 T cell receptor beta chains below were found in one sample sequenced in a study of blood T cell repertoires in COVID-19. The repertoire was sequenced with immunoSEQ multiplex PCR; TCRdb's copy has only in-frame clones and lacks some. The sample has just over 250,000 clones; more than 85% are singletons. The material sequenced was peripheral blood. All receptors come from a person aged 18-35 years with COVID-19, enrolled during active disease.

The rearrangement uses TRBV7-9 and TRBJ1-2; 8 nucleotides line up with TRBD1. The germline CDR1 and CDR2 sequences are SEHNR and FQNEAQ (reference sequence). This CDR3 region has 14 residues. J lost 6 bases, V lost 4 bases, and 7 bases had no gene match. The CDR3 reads CASSSSGGADGYTF. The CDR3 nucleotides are TGTGCCAGCAGCTCATCAGGGGGCGCCGATGGCTACACCTTC.

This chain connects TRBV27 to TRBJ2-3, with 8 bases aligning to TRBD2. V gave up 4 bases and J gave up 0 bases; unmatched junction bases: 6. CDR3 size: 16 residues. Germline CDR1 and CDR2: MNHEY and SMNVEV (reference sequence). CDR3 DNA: TGTGCCAGCAGTTCCCACTCTAGCGGGAGCACAGATACGCAGTATTTT. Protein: CASSSHSSGSTDTQYF.

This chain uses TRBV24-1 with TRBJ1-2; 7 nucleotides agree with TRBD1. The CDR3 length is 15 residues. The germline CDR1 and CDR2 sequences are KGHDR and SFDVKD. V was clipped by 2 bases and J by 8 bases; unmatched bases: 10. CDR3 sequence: CATSDSATGVEGYTF. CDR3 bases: TGTGCCACCAGTGATTCCGCAACAGGGGTAGAAGGCTACACCTTC.

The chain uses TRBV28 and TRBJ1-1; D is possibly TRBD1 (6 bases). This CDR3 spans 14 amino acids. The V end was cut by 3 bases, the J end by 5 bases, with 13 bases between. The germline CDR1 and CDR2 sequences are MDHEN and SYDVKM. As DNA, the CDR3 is TGTGCCAGCAGTTTTGGGGGGGCCCGTACTGAAGCTTTCTTT. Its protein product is CASSFGGARTEAFF.

This chain's CDR3 is CASSYTSGRTDEQFF. The CDR3 DNA sequence: TGTGCCAGCAGTTATACCAGCGGGAGGACCGATGAGCAGTTCTTC. The chain employs TRBV6-9 and TRBJ2-1, with 9 bases matching TRBD2. V dropped 2 bases and J dropped 8; count of bases not matched to a gene: 7. Germline lookup yields CDR1 MNHGY and CDR2 SVAAGI. The CDR3 consists of 15 residues.

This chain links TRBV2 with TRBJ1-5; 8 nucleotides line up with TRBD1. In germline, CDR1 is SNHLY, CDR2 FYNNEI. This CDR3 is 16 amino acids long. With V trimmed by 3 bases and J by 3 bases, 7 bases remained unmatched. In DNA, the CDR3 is TGTGCCAGCAGTGACCCCTTGACAGGGGACAATCAGCCCCAGCATTTT. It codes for CASSDPLTGDNQPQHF.

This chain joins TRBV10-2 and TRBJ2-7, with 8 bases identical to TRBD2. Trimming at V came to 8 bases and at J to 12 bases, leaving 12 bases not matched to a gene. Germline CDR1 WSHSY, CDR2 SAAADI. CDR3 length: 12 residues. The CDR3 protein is CASGSLGGGRYF. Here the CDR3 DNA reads TGCGCCAGCGGGTCACTGGGCGGGGGGCGGTACTTC.

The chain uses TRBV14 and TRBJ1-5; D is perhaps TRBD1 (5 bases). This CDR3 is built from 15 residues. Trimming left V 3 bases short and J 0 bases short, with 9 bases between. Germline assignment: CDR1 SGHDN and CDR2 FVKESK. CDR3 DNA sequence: TGTGCCAGCAGCCATTGGACACGTAGCAATCAGCCCCAGCATTTT. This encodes CASSHWTRSNQPQHF.

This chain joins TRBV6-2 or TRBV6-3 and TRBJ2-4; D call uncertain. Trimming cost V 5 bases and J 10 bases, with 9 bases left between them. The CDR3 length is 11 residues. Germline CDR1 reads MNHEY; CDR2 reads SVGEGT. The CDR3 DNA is TGTGCCAGCAGTAACGCCGGGATTCAGTACTTC. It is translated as CASSNAGIQYF.

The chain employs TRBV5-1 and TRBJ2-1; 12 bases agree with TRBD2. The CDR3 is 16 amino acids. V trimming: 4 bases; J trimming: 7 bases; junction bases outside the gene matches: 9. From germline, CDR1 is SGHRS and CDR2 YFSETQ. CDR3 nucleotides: TGCGCCAGCAGCCCCTCGACTAGCGGGAGAGCAAATGAGCAGTTCTTC. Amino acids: CASSPSTSGRANEQFF.

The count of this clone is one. CDR3 sequence reads: CASSLTDTEAFF. CDR3 in DNA: TGTGCCAGCAGCTTAACAGACACTGAAGCTTTCTTT. V is TRBV7-8 and J is TRBJ1-1; D is uncertain. This CDR3 contains 12 residues. The V gene's germline CDR1 is SGHVS and CDR2 FQNEAQ. Trimming removed 2 bases from V and 3 bases from J, with 4 bases in between.

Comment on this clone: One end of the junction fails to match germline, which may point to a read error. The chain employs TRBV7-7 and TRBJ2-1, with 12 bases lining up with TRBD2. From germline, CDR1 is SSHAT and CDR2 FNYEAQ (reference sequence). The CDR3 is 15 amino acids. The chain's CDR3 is CASSRLAGARNEQFF. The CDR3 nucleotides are TGTGCTAGCAGCCGACTAGCGGGAGCCCGGAATGAGCAGTTCTTC.

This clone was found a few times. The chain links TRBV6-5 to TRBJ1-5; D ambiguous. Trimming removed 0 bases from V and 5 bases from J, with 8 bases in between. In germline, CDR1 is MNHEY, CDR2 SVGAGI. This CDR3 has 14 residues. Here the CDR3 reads CASSYSRVDQPQHF. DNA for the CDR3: TGTGCCAGCAGTTACTCGAGGGTAGATCAGCCCCAGCATTTT.

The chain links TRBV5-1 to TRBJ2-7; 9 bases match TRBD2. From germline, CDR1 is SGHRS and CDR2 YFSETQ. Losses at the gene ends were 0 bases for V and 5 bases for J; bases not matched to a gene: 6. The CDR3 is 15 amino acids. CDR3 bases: TGCGCCAGCAGCTTGGGTTTAGCGGGAGTGAACGAGCAGTACTTC. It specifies CASSLGLAGVNEQYF.

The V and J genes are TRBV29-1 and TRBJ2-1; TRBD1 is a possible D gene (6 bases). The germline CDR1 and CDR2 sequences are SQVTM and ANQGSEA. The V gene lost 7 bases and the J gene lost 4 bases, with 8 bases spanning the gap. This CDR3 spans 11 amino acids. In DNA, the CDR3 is TGCAGCGGACAGGTTTACAATGAGCAGTTCTTC. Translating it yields CSGQVYNEQFF.

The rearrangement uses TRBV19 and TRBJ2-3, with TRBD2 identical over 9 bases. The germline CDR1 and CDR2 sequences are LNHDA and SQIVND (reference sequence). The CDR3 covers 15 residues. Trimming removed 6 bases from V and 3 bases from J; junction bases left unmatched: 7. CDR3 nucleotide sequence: TGTGCCAGTAGCCCTCCTAGCGGGGTAACAGATACGCAGTATTTT. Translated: CASSPPSGVTDTQYF.

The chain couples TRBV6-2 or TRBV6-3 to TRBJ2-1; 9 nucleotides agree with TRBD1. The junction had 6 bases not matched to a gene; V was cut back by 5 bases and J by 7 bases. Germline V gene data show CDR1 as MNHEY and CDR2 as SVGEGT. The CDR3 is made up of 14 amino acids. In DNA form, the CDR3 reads TGTGCCAGCAGTCCCTTCGGACAGGGGAATGAGCAGTTCTTC. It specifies CASSPFGQGNEQFF.

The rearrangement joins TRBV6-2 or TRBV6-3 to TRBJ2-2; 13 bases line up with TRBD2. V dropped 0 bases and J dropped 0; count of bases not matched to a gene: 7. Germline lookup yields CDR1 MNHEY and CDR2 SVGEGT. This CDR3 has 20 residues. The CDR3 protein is CASSYSRTSGSLANTGELFF. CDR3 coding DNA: TGTGCCAGCAGTTACTCGCGGACTAGCGGGAGCCTTGCGAACACCGGGGAGCTGTTTTTT.

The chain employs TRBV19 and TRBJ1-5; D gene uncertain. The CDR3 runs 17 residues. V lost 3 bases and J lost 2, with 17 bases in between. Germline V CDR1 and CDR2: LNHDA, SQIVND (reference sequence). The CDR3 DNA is TGTGCCAGTAGTATTAATTCCCTACCCTACGGCAATCAGCCCCAGCATTTT. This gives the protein CASSINSLPYGNQPQHF. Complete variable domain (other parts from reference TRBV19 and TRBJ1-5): DGGITQSPKYLFRKEGQNVTLSCEQNLNHDAMYWYRQDPGQGLRLIYYSQIVNDFQKGDIAEGYSVSREKKESFPLTVTSAQKNPTAFYLCASSINSLPYGNQPQHFGDGTRLSIL.

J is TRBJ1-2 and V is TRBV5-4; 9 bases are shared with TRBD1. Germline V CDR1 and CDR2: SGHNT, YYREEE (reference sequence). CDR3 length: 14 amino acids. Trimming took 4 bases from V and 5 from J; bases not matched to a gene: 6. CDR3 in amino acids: CASSKQGQGYGYTF. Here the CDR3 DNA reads TGTGCCAGCAGCAAACAGGGACAGGGTTATGGCTACACCTTC.

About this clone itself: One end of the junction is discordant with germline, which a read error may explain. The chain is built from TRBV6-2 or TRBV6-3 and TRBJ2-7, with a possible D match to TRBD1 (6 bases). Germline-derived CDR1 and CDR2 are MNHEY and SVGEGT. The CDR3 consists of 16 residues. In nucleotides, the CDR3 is TGTGCCAGCAATTACCGAATACAGGGCGCCTGGGACGAGCAGTACTTC. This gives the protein CASNYRIQGAWDEQYF.

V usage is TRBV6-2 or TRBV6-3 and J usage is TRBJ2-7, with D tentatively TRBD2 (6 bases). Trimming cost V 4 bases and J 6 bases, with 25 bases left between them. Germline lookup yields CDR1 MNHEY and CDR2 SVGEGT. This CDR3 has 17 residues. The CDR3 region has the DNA TGTGCCAGCAGTTCGGAGAACCGGGAACACCCCGGGGGCGAGCAGTACTTC. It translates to CASSSENREHPGGEQYF.

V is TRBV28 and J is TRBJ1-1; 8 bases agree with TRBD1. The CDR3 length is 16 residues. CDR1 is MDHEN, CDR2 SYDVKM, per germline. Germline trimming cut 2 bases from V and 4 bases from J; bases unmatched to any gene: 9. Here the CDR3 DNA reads TGTGCCAGCAGTTTAGGGTTCAGGGGGCCCAGCACTGAAGCTTTCTTT. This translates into CASSLGFRGPSTEAFF.